The 5 T cell receptor beta chains presented below share a single source sample, sequenced in a study of blood T cell repertoires in COVID-19. Repertoires were generated with immunoSEQ multiplex PCR, while TCRdb's copy carries only in-frame clones and drops some. The sample yields 210,000 or so clones, approximately 87% seen once. Material: PBMCs or T cells enriched from blood (not recorded which). The receptor source for this set is a woman aged 50 to 60 in a cohort exposed to, infected with or recovered from COVID-19 (not recorded which).

This chain uses TRBV5-8 with TRBJ1-2, with 7 bases lining up with TRBD1. Germline V gives CDR1 SGHTS, CDR2 YDEGEE. After removal of 4 bases from V and 6 bases from J, the junction contained 9 bases not matched to a gene. The CDR3 has 14 residues. CDR3 sequence reads: CASSDLDRVDGYTF. DNA for the CDR3: TGTGCCAGCAGCGACCTAGACAGGGTTGATGGCTACACCTTC.

The chain joins TRBV11-2 to TRBJ1-6; D ambiguous. Trimming left V 5 bases short and J 4 bases short, with 15 bases between. Germline V gene sequence: CDR1 SGHAT, CDR2 FQNNGV. The CDR3 spans 16 residues. The CDR3 loop is CASSPLDEGYNSPLHF. The CDR3 nucleotides read TGTGCCAGCAGCCCCCTTGATGAGGGATATAATTCACCCCTCCACTTT. Full variable domain (remainder filled in from reference TRBV11-2 and TRBJ1-6): EAGVAQSPRYKIIEKRQSVAFWCNPISGHATLYWYQQILGQGPKLLIQFQNNGVVDDSQLPKDRFSAERLKGVDSTLKIQPAKLEDSAVYLCASSPLDEGYNSPLHFGNGTRLTVT.

V usage is TRBV5-1 and J usage is TRBJ1-2; TRBD1 aligns across 7 bases. This CDR3 is 13 amino acids long. V was clipped by 2 bases and J by 3 bases; unmatched bases: 1. The germline V gene has CDR1 SGHRS and CDR2 YFSETQ. CDR3 loop: CASSFGTDYGYTF. The CDR3 DNA follows: TGCGCCAGCAGCTTCGGGACAGACTATGGCTACACCTTC. Full variable domain (missing parts from reference TRBV5-1 and TRBJ1-2): KAGVTQTPRYLIKTRGQQVTLSCSPISGHRSVSWYQQTPGQGLQFLFEYFSETQRNKGNFPGRFSGRQFSNSRSEMNVSTLELGDSALYLCASSFGTDYGYTFGSGTRLTVV.

The chain is built from TRBV4-3 and TRBJ2-2; D is uncertain. Germline-derived CDR1 and CDR2 are LGHNA and YSLEER. The V end lost 1 base, the J end lost 7 bases, and 4 bases lay between the germline ends. The CDR3 has 12 residues. DNA of the CDR3: TGCGCCAGCAGCCAAGGTATCGGGGAGCTGTTTTTT. It translates to CASSQGIGELFF.

For this clone: Other DNA sequences in this specimen translate into the identical CDR3. The chain has TRBV4-2 and TRBJ2-5; D is unresolved. CDR3 size: 12 residues. V lost 2 bases to trimming and J lost 5 bases, with 6 bases between them. The germline V gene encodes CDR1 LGHNA and CDR2 YNFKEQ. The CDR3 bases are TGTGCCAGCAGCCAAACCGGGGAGACCCAGTACTTC. Its protein product is CASSQTGETQYF.